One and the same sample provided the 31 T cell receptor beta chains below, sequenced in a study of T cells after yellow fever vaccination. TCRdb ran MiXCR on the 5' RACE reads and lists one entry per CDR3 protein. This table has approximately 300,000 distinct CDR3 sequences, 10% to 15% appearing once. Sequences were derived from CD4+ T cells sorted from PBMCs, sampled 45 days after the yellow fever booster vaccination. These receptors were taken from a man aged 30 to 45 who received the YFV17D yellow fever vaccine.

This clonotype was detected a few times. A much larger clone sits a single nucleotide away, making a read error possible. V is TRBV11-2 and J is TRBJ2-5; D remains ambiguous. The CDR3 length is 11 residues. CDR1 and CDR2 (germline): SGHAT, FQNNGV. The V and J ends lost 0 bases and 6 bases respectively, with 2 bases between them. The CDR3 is CASSLEQTQYF. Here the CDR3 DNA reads TGTGCCAGCAGCTTAGAACAGACCCAGTACTTC. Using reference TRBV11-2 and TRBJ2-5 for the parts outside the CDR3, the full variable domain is EAGVAQSPRYKIIEKRQSVAFWCNPISGHATLYWYQQILGQGPKLLIQFQNNGVVDDSQLPKDRFSAERLKGVDSTLKIQPAKLEDSAVYLCASSLEQTQYFGPGTRLLVL.

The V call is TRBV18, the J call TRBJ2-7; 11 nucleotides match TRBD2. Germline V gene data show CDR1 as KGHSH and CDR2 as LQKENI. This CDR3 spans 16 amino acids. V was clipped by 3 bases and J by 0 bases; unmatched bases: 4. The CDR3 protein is CASSPTSGAISYEQYF. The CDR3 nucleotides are TGTGCCAGCTCACCGACTAGCGGGGCCATCTCCTACGAGCAGTACTTC.

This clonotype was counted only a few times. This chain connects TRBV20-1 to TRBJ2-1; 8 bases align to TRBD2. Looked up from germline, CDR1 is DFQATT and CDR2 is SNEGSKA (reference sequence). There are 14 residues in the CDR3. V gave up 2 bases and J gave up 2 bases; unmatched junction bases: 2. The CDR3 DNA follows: TGCAGTGCTAGAAGAGCGGGAGCCTACAATGAGCAGTTCTTC. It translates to CSARRAGAYNEQFF.

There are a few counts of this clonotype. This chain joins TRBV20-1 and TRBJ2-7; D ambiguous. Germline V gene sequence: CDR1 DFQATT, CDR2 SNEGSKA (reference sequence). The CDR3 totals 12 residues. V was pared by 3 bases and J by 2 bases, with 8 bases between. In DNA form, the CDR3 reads TGCAGTGCTAGTGACACCACCTACGAGCAGTACTTC. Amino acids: CSASDTTYEQYF.

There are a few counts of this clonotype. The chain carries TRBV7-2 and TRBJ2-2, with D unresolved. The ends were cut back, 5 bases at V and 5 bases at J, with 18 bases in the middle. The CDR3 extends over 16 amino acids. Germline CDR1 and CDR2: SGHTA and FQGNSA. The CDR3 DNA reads TGTGCCAGCAGCCCCGCTGGCGAGGAGAATACCGGGGAGCTGTTTTTT. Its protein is CASSPAGEENTGELFF.

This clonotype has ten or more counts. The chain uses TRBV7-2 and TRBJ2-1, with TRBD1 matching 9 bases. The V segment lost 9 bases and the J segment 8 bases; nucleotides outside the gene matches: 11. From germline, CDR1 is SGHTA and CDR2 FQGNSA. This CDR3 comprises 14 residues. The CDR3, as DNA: TGTGCCAGTAATGGACCGGGACAGGGCTATGAGCAGTTCTTC. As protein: CASNGPGQGYEQFF.

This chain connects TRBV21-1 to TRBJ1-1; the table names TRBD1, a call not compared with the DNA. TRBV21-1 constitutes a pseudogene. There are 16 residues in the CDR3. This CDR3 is CASSLWGRFMNTEAFF. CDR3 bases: TGTGCCAGCAGTCTATGGGGGAGATTCATGAACACTGAAGCTTTCTTT.

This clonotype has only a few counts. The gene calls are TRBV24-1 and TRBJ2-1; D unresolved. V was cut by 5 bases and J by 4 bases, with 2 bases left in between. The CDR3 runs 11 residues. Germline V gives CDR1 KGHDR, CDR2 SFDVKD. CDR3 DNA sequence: TGTGCCACCAGTGTTTACAATGAGCAGTTCTTC. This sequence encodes CATSVYNEQFF.

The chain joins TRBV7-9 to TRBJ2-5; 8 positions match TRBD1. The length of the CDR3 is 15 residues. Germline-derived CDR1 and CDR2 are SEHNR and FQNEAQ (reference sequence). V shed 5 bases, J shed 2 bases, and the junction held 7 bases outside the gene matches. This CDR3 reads CASSIRTGRQETQYF. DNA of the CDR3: TGTGCCAGCAGCATCAGGACAGGGAGGCAAGAGACCCAGTACTTC. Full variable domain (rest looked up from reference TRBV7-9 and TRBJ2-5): DTGVSQNPRHKITKRGQNVTFRCDPISEHNRLYWYRQTLGQGPEFLTYFQNEAQLEKSRLLSDRFSAERPKGSFSTLEIQRTEQGDSAMYLCASSIRTGRQETQYFGPGTRLLVL.

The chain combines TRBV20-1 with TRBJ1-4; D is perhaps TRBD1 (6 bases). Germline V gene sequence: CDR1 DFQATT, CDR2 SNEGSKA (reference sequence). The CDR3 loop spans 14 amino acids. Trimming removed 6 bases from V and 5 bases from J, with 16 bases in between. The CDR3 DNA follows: TGCAGTGCCCTAGGGGGGGGCTTGAATGAAAAACTGTTTTTT. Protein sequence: CSALGGGLNEKLFF.

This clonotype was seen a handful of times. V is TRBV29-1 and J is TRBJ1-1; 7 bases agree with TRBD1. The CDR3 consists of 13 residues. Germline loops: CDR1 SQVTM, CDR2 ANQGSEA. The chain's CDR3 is CSGQVVGRTEAFF. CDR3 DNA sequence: TGCAGTGGACAGGTCGTTGGGAGGACTGAAGCTTTCTTT.

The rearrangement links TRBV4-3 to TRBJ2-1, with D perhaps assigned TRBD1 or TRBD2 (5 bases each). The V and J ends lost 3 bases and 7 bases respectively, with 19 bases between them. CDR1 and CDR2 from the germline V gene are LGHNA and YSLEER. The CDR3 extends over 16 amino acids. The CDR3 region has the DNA TGCGCCAGCAGCCAGGAACCCTCGGGGCCGGTAAATGAGCAGTTCTTC. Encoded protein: CASSQEPSGPVNEQFF.

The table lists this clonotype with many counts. CDR3 nucleotide sequence: TGTGCCAGCAGTACTCTCTCCGTCAGGACTATCGGGGAGCTGTTTTTT. Translated: CASSTLSVRTIGELFF. The gene calls are TRBV12-3 or TRBV12-4 and TRBJ2-2; weak D call: TRBD2 (6 bases). The CDR3 contains 16 residues. V was clipped by 5 bases and J by 7 bases, with 20 bases between them.

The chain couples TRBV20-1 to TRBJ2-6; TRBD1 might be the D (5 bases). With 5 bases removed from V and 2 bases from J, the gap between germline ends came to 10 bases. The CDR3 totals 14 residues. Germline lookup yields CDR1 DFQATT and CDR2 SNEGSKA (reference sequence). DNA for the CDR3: TGCAGTGCTTCTAGACAGCCTGGGGCCAACGTCCTGACTTTC. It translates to CSASRQPGANVLTF.

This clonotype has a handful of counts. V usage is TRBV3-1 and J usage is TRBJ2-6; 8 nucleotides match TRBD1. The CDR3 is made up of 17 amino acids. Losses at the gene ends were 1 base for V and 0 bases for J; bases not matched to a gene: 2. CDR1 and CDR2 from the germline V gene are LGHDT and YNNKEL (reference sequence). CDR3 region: CASSQGTGTSGANVLTF. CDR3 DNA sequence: TGTGCCAGCAGCCAAGGGACAGGGACCTCTGGGGCCAACGTCCTGACTTTC.

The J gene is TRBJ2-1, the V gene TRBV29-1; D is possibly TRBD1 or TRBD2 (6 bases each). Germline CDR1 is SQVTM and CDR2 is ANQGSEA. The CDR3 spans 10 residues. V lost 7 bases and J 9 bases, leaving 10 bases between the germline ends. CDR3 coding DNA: TGCAGCGGGGGGGCCCGTGAGCAGTTCTTC. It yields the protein CSGGAREQFF.

The CDR3 loop reads CASSVVLGSAYF. CDR3 coding DNA: TGTGCCAGCAGTGTCGTACTAGGATCGGCGTATTTT. The V and J genes are TRBV12-3 or TRBV12-4 and TRBJ2-3, with a weak D call TRBD2 (5 bases). The CDR3 sequence is 12 residues long. Trimming cost V 5 bases and J 14 bases, with 17 bases left between them.

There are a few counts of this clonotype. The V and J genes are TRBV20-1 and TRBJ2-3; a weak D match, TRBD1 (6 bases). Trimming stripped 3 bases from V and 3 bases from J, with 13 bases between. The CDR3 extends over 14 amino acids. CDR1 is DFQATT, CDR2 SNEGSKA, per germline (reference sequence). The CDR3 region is CSASPTGRTDTQYF. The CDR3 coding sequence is TGCAGTGCTAGCCCGACAGGACGGACAGATACGCAGTATTTT.

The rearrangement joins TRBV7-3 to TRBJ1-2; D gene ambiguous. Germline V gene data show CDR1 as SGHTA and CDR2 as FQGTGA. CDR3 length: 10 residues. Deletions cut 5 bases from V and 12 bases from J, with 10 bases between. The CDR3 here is CASSNGPNTF. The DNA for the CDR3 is TGTGCCAGCAGCAATGGGCCGAACACCTTC. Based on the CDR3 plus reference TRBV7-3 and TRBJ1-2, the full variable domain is GAGVSQTPSNKVTEKGKYVELRCDPISGHTALYWYRQSLGQGPEFLIYFQGTGAADDSGLPNDRFFAVRPEGSVSTLKIQRTERGDSAVYLCASSNGPNTFGSGTRLTVV.

CDR3 amino acids: CAISKGQPQETQYF. CDR3 DNA sequence: TGTGCCATCAGTAAGGGACAGCCTCAAGAGACCCAGTACTTC. The chain is built from TRBV10-3 and TRBJ2-5, with 7 bases identical to TRBD1. Germline V gene data show CDR1 as ENHRY and CDR2 as SYGVKD. J was trimmed by 2 bases and V by 5 bases; bases with no gene match: 5. This CDR3 region has 14 residues.

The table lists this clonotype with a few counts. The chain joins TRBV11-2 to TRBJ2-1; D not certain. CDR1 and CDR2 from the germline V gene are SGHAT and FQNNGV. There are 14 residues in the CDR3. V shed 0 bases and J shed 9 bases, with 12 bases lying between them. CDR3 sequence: CASSLDNLSGEQFF. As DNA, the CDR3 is TGTGCCAGCAGCTTAGATAACCTCTCCGGTGAGCAGTTCTTC. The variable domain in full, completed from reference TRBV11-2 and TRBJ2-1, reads EAGVAQSPRYKIIEKRQSVAFWCNPISGHATLYWYQQILGQGPKLLIQFQNNGVVDDSQLPKDRFSAERLKGVDSTLKIQPAKLEDSAVYLCASSLDNLSGEQFFGPGTRLTVL.

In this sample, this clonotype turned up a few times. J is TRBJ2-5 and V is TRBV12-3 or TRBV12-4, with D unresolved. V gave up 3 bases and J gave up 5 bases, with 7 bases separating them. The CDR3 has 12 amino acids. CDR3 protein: CASSLGMETQYF. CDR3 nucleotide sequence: TGTGCCAGCAGTTTGGGGATGGAGACCCAGTACTTC.

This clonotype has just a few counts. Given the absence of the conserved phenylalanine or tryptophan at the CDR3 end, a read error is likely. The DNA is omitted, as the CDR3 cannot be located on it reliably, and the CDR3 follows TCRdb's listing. The CDR3 spells CASSPGLAEPQNI. V usage is TRBV18 and J usage is TRBJ2-1; no DNA check was done on the table's D call, TRBD2. Germline V gives CDR1 KGHSH, CDR2 LQKENI. Counting both end residues, the CDR3 totals 13 amino acids.

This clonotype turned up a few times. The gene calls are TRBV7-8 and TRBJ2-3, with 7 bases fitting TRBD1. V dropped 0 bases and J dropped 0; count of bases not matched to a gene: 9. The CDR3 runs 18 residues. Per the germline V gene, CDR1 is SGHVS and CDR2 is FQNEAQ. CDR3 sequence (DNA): TGTGCCAGCAGCTTAGCTCGAGGGGGCGTCCCTAGCACAGATACGCAGTATTTT. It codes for CASSLARGGVPSTDTQYF. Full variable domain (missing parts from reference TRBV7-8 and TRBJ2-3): GAGVSQSPRYKVAKRGQDVALRCDPISGHVSLFWYQQALGQGPEFLTYFQNEAQLDKSGLPSDRFFAERPEGSVSTLKIQRTQQEDSAVYLCASSLARGGVPSTDTQYFGPGTRLTVL.

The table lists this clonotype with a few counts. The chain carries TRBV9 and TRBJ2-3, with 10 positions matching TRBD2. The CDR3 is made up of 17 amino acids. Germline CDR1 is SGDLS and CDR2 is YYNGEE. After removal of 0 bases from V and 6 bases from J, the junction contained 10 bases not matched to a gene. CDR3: CASSVVEASGRSDTQYF. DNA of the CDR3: TGTGCCAGCAGCGTAGTGGAAGCTAGCGGGAGATCCGATACGCAGTATTTT.

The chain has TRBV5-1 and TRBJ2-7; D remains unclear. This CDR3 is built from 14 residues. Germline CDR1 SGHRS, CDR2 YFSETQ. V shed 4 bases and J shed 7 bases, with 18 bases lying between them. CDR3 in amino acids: CASSDRPLFGEQYF. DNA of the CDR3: TGCGCCAGCAGCGATAGGCCCCTTTTTGGAGAGCAGTACTTC.

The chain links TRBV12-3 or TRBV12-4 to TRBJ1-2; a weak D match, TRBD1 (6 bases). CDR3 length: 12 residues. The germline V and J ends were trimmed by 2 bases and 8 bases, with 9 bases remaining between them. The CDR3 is CASSLPGVGYTF. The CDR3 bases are TGTGCCAGCAGTTTACCAGGGGTCGGCTACACCTTC.

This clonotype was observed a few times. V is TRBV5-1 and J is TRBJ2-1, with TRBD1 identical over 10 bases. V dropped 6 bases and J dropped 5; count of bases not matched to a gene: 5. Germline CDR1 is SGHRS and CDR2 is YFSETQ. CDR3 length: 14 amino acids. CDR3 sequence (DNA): TGCGCCAGCATCCCGGGACAGGGGAACAATGAGCAGTTCTTC. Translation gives CASIPGQGNNEQFF.

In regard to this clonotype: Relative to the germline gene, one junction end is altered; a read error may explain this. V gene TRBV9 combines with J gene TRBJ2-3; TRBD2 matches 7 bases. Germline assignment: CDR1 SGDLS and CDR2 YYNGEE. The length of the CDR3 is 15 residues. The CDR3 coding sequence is TGTTCCAGCACCAGAAGCGGGATCAGCACAGATACGCAGTATTTT. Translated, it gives CSSTRSGISTDTQYF.

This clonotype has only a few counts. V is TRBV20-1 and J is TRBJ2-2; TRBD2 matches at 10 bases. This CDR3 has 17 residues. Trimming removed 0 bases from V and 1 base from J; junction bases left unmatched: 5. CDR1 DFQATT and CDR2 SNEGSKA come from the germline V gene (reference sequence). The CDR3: CSARDTIAGGNTGELFF. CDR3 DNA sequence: TGCAGTGCTAGAGATACGATAGCGGGAGGGAACACCGGGGAGCTGTTTTTT.

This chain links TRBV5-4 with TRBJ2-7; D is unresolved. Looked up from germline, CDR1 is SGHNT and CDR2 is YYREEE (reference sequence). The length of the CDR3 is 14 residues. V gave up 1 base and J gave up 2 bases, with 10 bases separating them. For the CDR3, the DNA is TGTGCCAGCAGCTTGAAGGGTCTAACCTACGAGCAGTACTTC. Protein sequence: CASSLKGLTYEQYF.